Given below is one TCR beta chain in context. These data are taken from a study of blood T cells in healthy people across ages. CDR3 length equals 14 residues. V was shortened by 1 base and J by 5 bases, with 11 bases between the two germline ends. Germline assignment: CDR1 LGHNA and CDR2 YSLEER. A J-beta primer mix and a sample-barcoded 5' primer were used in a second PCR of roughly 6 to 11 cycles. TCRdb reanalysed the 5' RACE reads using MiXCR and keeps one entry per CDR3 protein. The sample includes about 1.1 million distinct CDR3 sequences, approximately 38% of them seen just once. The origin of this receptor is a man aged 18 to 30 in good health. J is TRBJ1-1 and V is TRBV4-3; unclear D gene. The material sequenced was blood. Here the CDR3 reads CASSQAQGGTEAFF. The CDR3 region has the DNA TGCGCCAGCAGCCAAGCGCAAGGAGGGACTGAAGCTTTCTTT.